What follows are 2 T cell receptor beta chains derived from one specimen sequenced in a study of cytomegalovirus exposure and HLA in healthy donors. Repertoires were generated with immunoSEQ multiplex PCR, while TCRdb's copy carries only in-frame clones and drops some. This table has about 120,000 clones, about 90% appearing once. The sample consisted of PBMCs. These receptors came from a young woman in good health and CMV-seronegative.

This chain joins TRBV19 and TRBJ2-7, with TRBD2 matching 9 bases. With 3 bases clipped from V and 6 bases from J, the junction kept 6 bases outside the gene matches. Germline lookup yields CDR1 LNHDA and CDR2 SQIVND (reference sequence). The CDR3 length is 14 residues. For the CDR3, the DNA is TGTGCCAGTAGTATGGCGGGAGGGCCTGTCGAGCAGTACTTC. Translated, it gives CASSMAGGPVEQYF.

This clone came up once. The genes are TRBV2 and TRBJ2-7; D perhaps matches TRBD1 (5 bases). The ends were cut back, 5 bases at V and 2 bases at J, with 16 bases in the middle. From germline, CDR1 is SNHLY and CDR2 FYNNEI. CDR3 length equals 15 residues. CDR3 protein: CASSPFPPDTYEQYF. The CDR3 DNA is TGTGCCAGCAGTCCATTCCCCCCGGACACCTACGAGCAGTACTTC.